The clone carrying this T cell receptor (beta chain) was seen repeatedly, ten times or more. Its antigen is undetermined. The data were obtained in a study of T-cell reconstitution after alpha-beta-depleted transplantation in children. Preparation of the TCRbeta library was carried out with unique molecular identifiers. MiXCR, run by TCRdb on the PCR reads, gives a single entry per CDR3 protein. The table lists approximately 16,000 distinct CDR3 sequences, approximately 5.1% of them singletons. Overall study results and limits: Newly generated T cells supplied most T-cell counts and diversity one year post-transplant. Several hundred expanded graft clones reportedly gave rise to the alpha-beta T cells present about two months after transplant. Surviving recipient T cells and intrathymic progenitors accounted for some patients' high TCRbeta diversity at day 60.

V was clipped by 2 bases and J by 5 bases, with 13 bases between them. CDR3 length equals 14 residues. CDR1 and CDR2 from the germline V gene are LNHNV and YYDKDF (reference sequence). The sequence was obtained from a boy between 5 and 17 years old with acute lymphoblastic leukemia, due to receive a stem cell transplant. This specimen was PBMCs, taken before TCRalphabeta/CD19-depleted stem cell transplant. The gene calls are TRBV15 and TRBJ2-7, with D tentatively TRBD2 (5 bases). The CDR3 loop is CATSRPLASHEQYF. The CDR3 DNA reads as TGTGCCACCAGCAGACCCCTAGCTTCCCACGAGCAGTACTTC.